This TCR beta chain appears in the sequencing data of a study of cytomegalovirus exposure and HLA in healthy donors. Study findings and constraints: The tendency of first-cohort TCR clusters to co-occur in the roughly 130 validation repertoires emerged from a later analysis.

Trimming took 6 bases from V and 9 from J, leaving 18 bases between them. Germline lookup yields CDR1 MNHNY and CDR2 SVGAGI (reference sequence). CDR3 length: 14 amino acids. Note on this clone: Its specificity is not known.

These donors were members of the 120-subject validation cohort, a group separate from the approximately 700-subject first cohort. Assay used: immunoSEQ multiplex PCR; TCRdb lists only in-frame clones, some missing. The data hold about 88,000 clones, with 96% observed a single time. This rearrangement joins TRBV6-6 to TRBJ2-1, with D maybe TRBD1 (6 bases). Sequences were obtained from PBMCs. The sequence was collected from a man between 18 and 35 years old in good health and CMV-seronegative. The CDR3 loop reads CASSWTDLFTEQFF. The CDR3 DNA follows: TGTGCCAGCAGCTGGACAGACCTCTTTACTGAGCAGTTCTTC.